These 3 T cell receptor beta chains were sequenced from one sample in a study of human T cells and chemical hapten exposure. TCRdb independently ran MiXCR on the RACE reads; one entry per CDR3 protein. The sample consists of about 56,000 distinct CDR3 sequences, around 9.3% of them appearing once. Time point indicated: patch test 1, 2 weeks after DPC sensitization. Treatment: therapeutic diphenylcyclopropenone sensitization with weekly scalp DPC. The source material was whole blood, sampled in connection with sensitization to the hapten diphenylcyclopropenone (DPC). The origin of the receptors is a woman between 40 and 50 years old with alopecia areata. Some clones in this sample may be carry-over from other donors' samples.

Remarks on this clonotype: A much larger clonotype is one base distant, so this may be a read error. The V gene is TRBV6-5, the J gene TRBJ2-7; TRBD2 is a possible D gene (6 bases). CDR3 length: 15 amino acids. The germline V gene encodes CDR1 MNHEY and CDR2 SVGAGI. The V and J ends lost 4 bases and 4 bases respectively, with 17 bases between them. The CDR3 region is CASSSIDGEEYEQYF. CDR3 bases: TGTGCCAGCAGTTCAATTGACGGGGAGGAGTACGAGCAGTACTTC.

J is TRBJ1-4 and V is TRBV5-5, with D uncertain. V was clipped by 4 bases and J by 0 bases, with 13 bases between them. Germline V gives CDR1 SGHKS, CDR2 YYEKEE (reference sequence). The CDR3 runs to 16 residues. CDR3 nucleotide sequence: TGTGCCAGCAGCCCCCCTGGCGGAGCAACTAATGAAAAACTGTTTTTT. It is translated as CASSPPGGATNEKLFF. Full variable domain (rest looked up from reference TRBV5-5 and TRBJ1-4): DAGVTQSPTHLIKTRGQQVTLRCSPISGHKSVSWYQQVLGQGPQFIFQYYEKEERGRGNFPDRFSARQFPNYSSELNVNALLLGDSALYLCASSPPGGATNEKLFFGSGTQLSVL.

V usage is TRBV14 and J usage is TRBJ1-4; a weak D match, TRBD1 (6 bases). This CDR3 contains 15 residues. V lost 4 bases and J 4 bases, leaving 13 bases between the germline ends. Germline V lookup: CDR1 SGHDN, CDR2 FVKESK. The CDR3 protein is CASSRSGGVNEKLFF. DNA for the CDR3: TGTGCCAGCAGCCGCTCGGGGGGCGTTAATGAAAAACTGTTTTTT.